This T cell receptor (beta chain) was identified in a study of radiotherapy plus CTLA-4 blockade in lung cancer. Study conclusions and caveats: After radiotherapy and ipilimumab, tumor-derived clones expanded in peripheral blood.

Worth noting for this clone: Antigen: not known.

The V and J ends lost 0 bases and 2 bases respectively, with 7 bases between them. The germline V gene has CDR1 LGHNA and CDR2 YNFKEQ. This CDR3 spans 15 amino acids. Focal radiation plus CTLA-4 blockade with ipilimumab was administered to patients who had chemo-refractory metastatic non-small-cell lung cancer. The table came from immunoSEQ multiplex PCR; TCRdb's copy has only in-frame clones and leaves some out. Of about 83,000 clones listed, about 79% were seen once; the top ten hold approximately 4%. Material: peripheral blood, obtained from a patient treated with radiotherapy plus ipilimumab. The TCR sequence derives from a human donor with non-small cell lung cancer who had a partial response to radiotherapy plus ipilimumab. Some clones in this sample may be carry-over from other donors' samples. This rearrangement joins TRBV4-2 to TRBJ1-4; D is unclear. The DNA of the CDR3 is TGTGCCAGCAGCCAAGAGACAAGGACTAATGAAAAACTGTTTTTT. Translation gives CASSQETRTNEKLFF.